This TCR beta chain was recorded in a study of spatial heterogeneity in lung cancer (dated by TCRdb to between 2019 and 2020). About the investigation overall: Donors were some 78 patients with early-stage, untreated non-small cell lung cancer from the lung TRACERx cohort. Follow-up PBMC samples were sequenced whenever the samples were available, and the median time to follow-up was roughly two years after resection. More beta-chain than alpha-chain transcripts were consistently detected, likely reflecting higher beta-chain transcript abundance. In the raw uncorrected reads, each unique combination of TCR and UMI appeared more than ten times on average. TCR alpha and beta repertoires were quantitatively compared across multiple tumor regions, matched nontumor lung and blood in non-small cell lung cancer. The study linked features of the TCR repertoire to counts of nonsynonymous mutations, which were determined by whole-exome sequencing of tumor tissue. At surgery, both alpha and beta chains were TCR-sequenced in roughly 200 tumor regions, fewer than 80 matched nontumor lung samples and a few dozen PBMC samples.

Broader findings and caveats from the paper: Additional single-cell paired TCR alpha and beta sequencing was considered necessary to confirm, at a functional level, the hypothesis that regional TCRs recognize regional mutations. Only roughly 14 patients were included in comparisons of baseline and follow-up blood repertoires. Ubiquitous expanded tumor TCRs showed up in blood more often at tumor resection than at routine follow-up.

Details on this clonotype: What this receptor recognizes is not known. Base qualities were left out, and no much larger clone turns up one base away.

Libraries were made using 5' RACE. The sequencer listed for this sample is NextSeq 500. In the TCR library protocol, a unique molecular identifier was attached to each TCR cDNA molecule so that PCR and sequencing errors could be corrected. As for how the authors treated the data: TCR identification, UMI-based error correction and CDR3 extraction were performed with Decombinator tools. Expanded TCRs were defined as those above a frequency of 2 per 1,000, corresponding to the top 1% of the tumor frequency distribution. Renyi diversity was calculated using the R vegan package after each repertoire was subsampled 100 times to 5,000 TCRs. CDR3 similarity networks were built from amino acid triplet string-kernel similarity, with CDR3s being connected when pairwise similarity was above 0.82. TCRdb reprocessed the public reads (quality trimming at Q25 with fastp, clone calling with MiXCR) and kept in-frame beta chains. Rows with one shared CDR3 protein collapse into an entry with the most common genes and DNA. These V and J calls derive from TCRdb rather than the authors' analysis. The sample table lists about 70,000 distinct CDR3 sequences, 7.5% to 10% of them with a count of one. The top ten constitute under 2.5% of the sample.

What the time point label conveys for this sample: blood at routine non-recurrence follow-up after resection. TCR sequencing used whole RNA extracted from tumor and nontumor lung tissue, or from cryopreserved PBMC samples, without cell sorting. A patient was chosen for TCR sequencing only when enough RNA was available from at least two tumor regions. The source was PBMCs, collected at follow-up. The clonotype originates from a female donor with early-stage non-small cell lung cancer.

The bases read TGTGCCATCCCTGTCCGGCCCCAGCATTTT. This gives the protein CAIPVRPQHF. The V gene is TRBV10-3 and the J gene is TRBJ1-5; no D gene call is confident. The CDR3 contains 10 residues, cysteine and phenylalanine counted. Only the CDR3 DNA is retained, 30 bases long and in frame from the first base. The junction carries 8 bases between V and J, which are trimmed by 8 bases and 9 bases respectively. From a lookup of the germline V gene, CDR1 and CDR2 are ENHRY and SYGVKD.